This entry is about one TCR beta chain. Its antigen is unidentified. Tens of thousands of T cell genomes, or roughly 200 ng DNA, went into the sorted-subset replicate PCRs. Original analysis: Owing to the provision of junction-only sequences devoid of quality scores by immunoSEQ, filtering differed. Generated by immunoSEQ multiplex PCR, the TCRdb table keeps only in-frame clones and is missing some. V, J and clone size derive from that table, while D and trimming were established from the DNA sequence. The table has some 630,000 clones, approximately 96% seen once; the top ten hold approximately 0.1%. The V end lost 3 bases, the J end lost 4 bases, and 10 bases lay between the germline ends. This CDR3 contains 13 residues. Germline CDR1 MNHEY, CDR2 SMNVEV (reference sequence). The data were obtained in a study of shared clonotypes between healthy human individuals. Terminally differentiated effector memory CD45RA+ cells were excluded from the naive CD8 cells, which were CD45RO-negative and positively selected for CCR7.

Notes on the study in general: The low donor count limited represented genetic and exposure-history diversity.

The chain links TRBV27 to TRBJ2-7; D possibly corresponds to TRBD2 (6 bases). The sequencing input was naive CD8+ T cells sorted from blood. This TCR was recovered from a woman aged 30 to 39 in good health. The CDR3 sequence: CASSFLSGYEQYF. As DNA, the CDR3 is TGTGCCAGCAGTTTCCTTAGCGGTTACGAGCAGTACTTC.